Below are 4 T cell receptor beta chains sequenced from a single sample in a study of vaccination effects on CD4 cells after COVID-19. Following 10 days of culture, CD4+ T cells were isolated. Produced via immunoSEQ multiplex PCR; TCRdb's table is partial and in-frame only. This sample has 30,000 or so clones, with approximately 60% found just once. Their recognized antigens are unknown. The sequencing here drew on CD4+ T cells from PBMCs cultured without peptide, taken before COVID-19 vaccination. These receptors all come from a human donor who received a COVID-19 vaccine.

V and J are TRBV14 and TRBJ2-7; no reliable D call. Germline-derived CDR1 and CDR2 are SGHDN and FVKESK. V lost 2 bases to trimming and J lost 4 bases, with 3 bases between them. CDR3 length: 11 residues. As DNA, the CDR3 is TGTGCCAGCAGCCAACTTTACGAGCAGTACTTC. Translated: CASSQLYEQYF.

CDR3 coding DNA: TGCGCCAGCAGCTTGGGGGGCCAAAGGGATCAGCCCCAGCATTTT. Its translation: CASSLGGQRDQPQHF. J is TRBJ1-5 and V is TRBV5-1, with D maybe TRBD1 (5 bases). Trimming took 0 bases from V and 5 from J, leaving 12 bases between them. The CDR3 spans 15 residues. Germline CDR1 SGHRS, CDR2 YFSETQ. Looking up the rest from reference TRBV5-1 and TRBJ1-5 gives the full variable domain: KAGVTQTPRYLIKTRGQQVTLSCSPISGHRSVSWYQQTPGQGLQFLFEYFSETQRNKGNFPGRFSGRQFSNSRSEMNVSTLELGDSALYLCASSLGGQRDQPQHFGDGTRLSIL.

Concerning this clone: The junction departs from germline at one end; a sequencing error may be responsible. The rearrangement links TRBV24-1 to TRBJ2-3; TRBD2 agrees at 8 bases. CDR3 length equals 15 residues. The germline V gene encodes CDR1 KGHDR and CDR2 SFDVKD. The CDR3 DNA follows: TGTGCCACCAGTGATTCCCGGACTAGCAGAGATACGCAGTATTTT. Its protein product is CATSDSRTSRDTQYF.

The rearrangement uses TRBV6-5 and TRBJ2-7; D tentatively reads TRBD1 or TRBD2 (6 bases each). Trimming pared 3 bases from V and 4 bases from J, leaving 16 bases between. The CDR3 runs 15 residues. The germline gives CDR1 MNHEY, CDR2 SVGAGI. CDR3 nucleotides: TGTGCCAGCAGTTATGGCGGGACAAGTATTTACGAGCAGTACTTC. As protein: CASSYGGTSIYEQYF.